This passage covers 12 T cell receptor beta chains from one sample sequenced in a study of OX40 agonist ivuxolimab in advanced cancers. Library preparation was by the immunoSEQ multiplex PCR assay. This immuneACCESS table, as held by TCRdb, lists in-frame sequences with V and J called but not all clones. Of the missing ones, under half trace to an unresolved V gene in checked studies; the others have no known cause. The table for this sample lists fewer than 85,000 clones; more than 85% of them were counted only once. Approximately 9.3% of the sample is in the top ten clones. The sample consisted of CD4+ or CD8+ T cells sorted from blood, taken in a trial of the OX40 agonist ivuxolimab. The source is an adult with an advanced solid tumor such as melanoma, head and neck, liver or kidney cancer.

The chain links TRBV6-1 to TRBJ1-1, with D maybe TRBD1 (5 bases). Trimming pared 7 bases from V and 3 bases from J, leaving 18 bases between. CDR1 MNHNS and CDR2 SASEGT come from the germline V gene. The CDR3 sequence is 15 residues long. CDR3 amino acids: CASTRGAELHTEAFF. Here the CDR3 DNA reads TGTGCCAGCACCCGGGGCGCAGAGCTTCACACTGAAGCTTTCTTT.

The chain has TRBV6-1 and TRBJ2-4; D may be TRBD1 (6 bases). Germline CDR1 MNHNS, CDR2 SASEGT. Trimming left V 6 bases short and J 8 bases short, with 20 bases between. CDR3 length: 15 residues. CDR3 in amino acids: CASSEPTGKRDIQYF. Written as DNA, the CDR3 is TGTGCCAGCAGCGAACCTACAGGGAAAAGGGACATTCAGTACTTC.

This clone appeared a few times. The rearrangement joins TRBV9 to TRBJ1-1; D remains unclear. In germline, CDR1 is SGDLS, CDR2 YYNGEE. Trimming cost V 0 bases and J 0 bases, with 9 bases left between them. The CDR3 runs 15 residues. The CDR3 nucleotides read TGTGCCAGCAGCGTAGAGGATCTGATGAACACTGAAGCTTTCTTT. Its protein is CASSVEDLMNTEAFF.

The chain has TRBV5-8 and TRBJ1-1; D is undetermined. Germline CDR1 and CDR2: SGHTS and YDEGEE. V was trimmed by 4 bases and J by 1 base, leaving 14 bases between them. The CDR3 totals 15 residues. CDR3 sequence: CASSLTWTWNTEAFF. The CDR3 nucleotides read TGTGCCAGCAGCCTCACATGGACCTGGAACACTGAAGCTTTCTTT.

CDR3: CASSPELTVGGAPYEQYF. The DNA of the CDR3 is TGCGCCAGCAGCCCGGAACTGACAGTAGGGGGCGCCCCCTACGAGCAGTACTTC. The chain has TRBV5-1 and TRBJ2-7; 7 bases match TRBD1. Trimming removed 4 bases from V and 2 bases from J; junction bases left unmatched: 18. Germline V gene sequence: CDR1 SGHRS, CDR2 YFSETQ. CDR3 length: 18 amino acids. The entire variable domain, with the rest obtained from reference TRBV5-1 and TRBJ2-7, is as follows: KAGVTQTPRYLIKTRGQQVTLSCSPISGHRSVSWYQQTPGQGLQFLFEYFSETQRNKGNFPGRFSGRQFSNSRSEMNVSTLELGDSALYLCASSPELTVGGAPYEQYFGPGTRLTVT.

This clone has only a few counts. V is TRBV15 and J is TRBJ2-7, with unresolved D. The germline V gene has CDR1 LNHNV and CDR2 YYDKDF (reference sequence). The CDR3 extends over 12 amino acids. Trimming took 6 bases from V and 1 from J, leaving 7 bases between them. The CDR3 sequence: CATSLGSYEQYF. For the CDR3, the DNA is TGTGCCACCAGTTTGGGATCCTACGAGCAGTACTTC.

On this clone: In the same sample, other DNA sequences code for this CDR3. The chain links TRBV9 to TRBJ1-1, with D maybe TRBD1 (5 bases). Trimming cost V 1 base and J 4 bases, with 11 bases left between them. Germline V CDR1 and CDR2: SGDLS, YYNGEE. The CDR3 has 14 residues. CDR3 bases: TGTGCCAGCAGCGTATCGGGGCTTGGCACTGAAGCTTTCTTT. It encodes CASSVSGLGTEAFF.

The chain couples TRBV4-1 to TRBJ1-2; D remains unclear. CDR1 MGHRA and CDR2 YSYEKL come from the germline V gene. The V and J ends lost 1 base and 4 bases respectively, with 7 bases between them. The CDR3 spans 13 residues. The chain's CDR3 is CASSQGGSYGYTF. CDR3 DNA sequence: TGCGCCAGCAGCCAAGGGGGAAGCTATGGCTACACCTTC.

CDR3 region: CASSPTGAVYGYTF. In DNA form, the CDR3 reads TGTGCCAGCAGCCCAACAGGGGCGGTCTATGGCTACACCTTC. The chain combines TRBV5-6 with TRBJ1-2, with 7 bases matching TRBD1. J gave up 4 bases and V 4 bases, and 7 bases lay outside the gene matches. Looked up from germline, CDR1 is SGHDT and CDR2 is YYEEEE. The CDR3 length is 14 residues.

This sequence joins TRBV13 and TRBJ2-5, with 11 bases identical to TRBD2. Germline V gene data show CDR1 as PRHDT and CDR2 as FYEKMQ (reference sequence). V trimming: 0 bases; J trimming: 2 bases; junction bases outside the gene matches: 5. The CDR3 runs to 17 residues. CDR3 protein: CASSLGASGGYQETQYF. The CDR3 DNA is TGTGCCAGCAGCTTAGGGGCTAGCGGGGGGTATCAAGAGACCCAGTACTTC. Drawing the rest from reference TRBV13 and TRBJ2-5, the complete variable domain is AAGVIQSPRHLIKEKRETATLKCYPIPRHDTVYWYQQGPGQDPQFLISFYEKMQSDKGSIPDRFSAQQFSDYHSELNMSSLELGDSALYFCASSLGASGGYQETQYFGPGTRLLVL.

In nucleotides, the CDR3 is TGTGCCAGCAGTTACGGGTTTCTCCCCTACGAGCAGTACTTC. This encodes CASSYGFLPYEQYF. V and J are TRBV6-6 and TRBJ2-7; D gene uncertain. Germline values: CDR1 MNHNY, CDR2 SVGAGI (reference sequence). With 2 bases removed from V and 2 bases from J, the gap between germline ends came to 10 bases. The CDR3 extends over 14 amino acids.

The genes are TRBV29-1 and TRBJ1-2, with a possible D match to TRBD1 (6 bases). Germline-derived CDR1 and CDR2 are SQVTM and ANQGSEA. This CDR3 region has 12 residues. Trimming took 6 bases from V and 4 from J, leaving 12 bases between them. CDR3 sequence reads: CSVLDSPYGYTF. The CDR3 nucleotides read TGCAGCGTCCTGGACAGCCCCTATGGCTACACCTTC. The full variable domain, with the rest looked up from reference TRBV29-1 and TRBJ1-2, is SAVISQKPSRDICQRGTSLTIQCQVDSQVTMMFWYRQQPGQSLTLIATANQGSEATYESGFVIDKFPISRPNLTFSTLTVSNMSPEDSSIYLCSVLDSPYGYTFGSGTRLTVV.